This TCR beta chain was sequenced for a study of regulatory T cells in long-lasting Graves disease. Overall study findings and caveats: Newly diagnosed Graves' patients had higher TCR diversity than persistent ones.

Germline assignment: CDR1 KGHDR and CDR2 SFDVKD. V lost 3 bases to trimming and J lost 4 bases, with 12 bases between them. The CDR3 consists of 15 residues. The authors built TCR beta libraries using iRepertoire HTBI primers and Arm-PCR of CDR3 regions. One entry per CDR3 protein, called by TCRdb with MiXCR from the multiplex PCR reads. Among fewer than 350,000 distinct CDR3 sequences listed, about 18% were seen once. The time point: newly diagnosed GD, antithyroid drugs for less than 3 months. The TCR library was made from RNA that had been extracted from PBMCs in TRIzol. This clonotype was detected ten times or more. As yet, its antigen is unknown.

The sequence derives from a female donor with Graves disease. Source: peripheral blood mononuclear cells (PBMCs), taken at new diagnosis, from a patient treated with antithyroid drugs. The chain is built from TRBV24-1 and TRBJ1-5; a possible D gene is TRBD1 (5 bases). This chain's CDR3 is CATSDPGHLNQPQHF. The CDR3 nucleotides are TGTGCCACCAGTGATCCCGGACACTTAAATCAGCCCCAGCATTTT.